These 15 T cell receptor beta chains originate from one sample sequenced in a study of cytomegalovirus exposure and HLA in healthy donors. 60 Vbeta and 13 Jbeta primers were used in PCR. Profiling relied on immunoSEQ multiplex PCR, and the TCRdb table lists in-frame clones only, not all of them. The sample lists approximately 160,000 clones; 80% were seen once. Material for sequencing was PBMCs. The receptor source for this set is a human donor in good health.

The chain employs TRBV5-6 and TRBJ1-1, with 9 bases matching TRBD1. V lost 2 bases and J lost 4; bases outside the gene matches: 6. The CDR3 has 15 amino acids. Germline V CDR1 and CDR2: SGHDT, YYEEEE. For the CDR3, the DNA is TGTGCCAGCAGCTTCCCCGGGACAGGGATCACTGAAGCTTTCTTT. Translated: CASSFPGTGITEAFF.

The CDR3 reads CASSFRQTYSNQPQHF. The CDR3 region has the DNA TGTGCCAGCAGCTTTAGACAGACATATAGCAATCAGCCCCAGCATTTT. This chain connects TRBV5-6 to TRBJ1-5; D might be TRBD1 (5 bases). Germline CDR1 and CDR2: SGHDT and YYEEEE. V lost 2 bases to trimming and J lost 0 bases, with 12 bases between them. The CDR3 has 16 amino acids.

The chain joins TRBV10-1 to TRBJ1-3; D possibly corresponds to TRBD1 (6 bases). The CDR3 covers 16 residues. Germline values: CDR1 WNHNN, CDR2 SYGVQD (reference sequence). V was shortened by 3 bases and J by 0 bases, with 12 bases between the two germline ends. CDR3 sequence: CASSESTGHSGNTIYF. The CDR3 nucleotides read TGCGCCAGCAGTGAATCAACAGGGCACTCTGGAAACACCATATATTTT.

J is TRBJ1-4 and V is TRBV5-1; D unclear. Trimming cost V 2 bases and J 8 bases, with 10 bases left between them. The CDR3 contains 13 residues. The germline CDR1 and CDR2 sequences are SGHRS and YFSETQ. The CDR3 here is CASSLRPGEKLFF. CDR3 coding DNA: TGCGCCAGCAGCTTAAGGCCGGGAGAAAAACTGTTTTTT.

The count of this clone is one. This chain connects TRBV7-3 to TRBJ1-5, with D unclear. This CDR3 region has 13 residues. The germline V gene has CDR1 SGHTA and CDR2 FQGTGA. Between the trimmed V and J ends, which lost 5 bases and 5 bases, there was a span of 10 bases. The CDR3 sequence is CASSPFPYQPQHF. As DNA, the CDR3 is TGTGCCAGCAGCCCCTTCCCGTATCAGCCCCAGCATTTT.

CDR3 protein: CASSLDRQNTEAFF. In nucleotides, the CDR3 is TGTGCCAGCAGCTTGGACAGGCAGAACACTGAAGCTTTCTTT. J is TRBJ1-1 and V is TRBV5-4; D may be TRBD1 (5 bases). CDR3 size: 14 residues. The germline V gene encodes CDR1 SGHNT and CDR2 YYREEE (reference sequence). Trimming took off 0 bases at V and 1 base at J, with 7 bases between the two ends.

The genes are TRBV2 and TRBJ2-1; 7 bases align to TRBD2. This CDR3 contains 14 residues. With 4 bases clipped from V and 6 bases from J, the junction kept 6 bases outside the gene matches. Germline loops: CDR1 SNHLY, CDR2 FYNNEI. The CDR3 sequence is CASSGIAGGNEQFF. The CDR3 DNA follows: TGTGCCAGCAGTGGAATAGCGGGTGGCAATGAGCAGTTCTTC.

The chain recombines TRBV6-1 with TRBJ2-3, with 10 bases that match TRBD1. V lost 3 bases and J lost 5; bases outside the gene matches: 8. The CDR3 is made up of 16 amino acids. Germline V gene sequence: CDR1 MNHNS, CDR2 SASEGT. CDR3 sequence (DNA): TGTGCCAGCAGTGATTACGACAGGGGGCTCGGAGATACGCAGTATTTT. Translating gives CASSDYDRGLGDTQYF.

The chain uses TRBV7-8 and TRBJ1-2; the match to TRBD1 covers 7 bases. The CDR3 length is 17 residues. V dropped 1 base and J dropped 4; count of bases not matched to a gene: 12. CDR1 and CDR2 from the germline V gene are SGHVS and FQNEAQ. The CDR3 sequence is CASSLGLWDRISYGYTF. The CDR3 DNA reads as TGTGCCAGCAGCTTAGGTCTCTGGGACAGAATATCCTATGGCTACACCTTC. Full variable domain (missing parts from reference TRBV7-8 and TRBJ1-2): GAGVSQSPRYKVAKRGQDVALRCDPISGHVSLFWYQQALGQGPEFLTYFQNEAQLDKSGLPSDRFFAERPEGSVSTLKIQRTQQEDSAVYLCASSLGLWDRISYGYTFGSGTRLTVV.

CDR3 sequence: CASSSRLGADTQYF. CDR3 sequence (DNA): TGTGCCAGCAGCTCACGACTAGGGGCAGATACGCAGTATTTT. The gene calls are TRBV5-4 and TRBJ2-3; D is possibly TRBD2 (6 bases). Germline CDR1 SGHNT, CDR2 YYREEE (reference sequence). The CDR3 extends over 14 amino acids. V was trimmed by 3 bases and J by 4 bases, leaving 12 bases between them.

The chain uses TRBV15 and TRBJ2-5; no clear D. Germline V gene sequence: CDR1 LNHNV, CDR2 YYDKDF (reference sequence). With 1 base removed from V and 5 bases from J, the gap between germline ends came to 8 bases. The CDR3 has 13 residues. The CDR3 loop reads CATSRVYRETQYF. CDR3 nucleotides: TGTGCCACCAGCAGAGTATATCGGGAGACCCAGTACTTC.

The chain is built from TRBV4-2 and TRBJ2-5; 14 bases fit TRBD2. Germline V gene sequence: CDR1 LGHNA, CDR2 YNFKEQ. This CDR3 region has 15 residues. Trimming took 5 bases from V and 8 from J; bases not matched to a gene: 7. As DNA, the CDR3 is TGTGCCAGCAGCGGCCCGGGACTAGCGGGGGCCACCCAGTACTTC. Its protein product is CASSGPGLAGATQYF.

This clone has more than one count but fewer than ten. This sequence joins TRBV4-3 and TRBJ1-2; D ambiguous. CDR3 length: 11 residues. Trimming left V 3 bases short and J 8 bases short, with 7 bases between. CDR1 and CDR2 (germline): LGHNA, YSLEER. The CDR3 sequence is CASSQGRGYTF. CDR3 nucleotides: TGCGCCAGCAGCCAGGGGAGGGGCTACACCTTC.

The rearrangement uses TRBV23-1 and TRBJ1-1; 8 nucleotides align to TRBD1. TRBV23-1 is labeled an ORF, and its function is uncertain. The length of the CDR3 is 18 residues. The J segment lost 3 bases and the V segment lost 2 bases, leaving 14 bases of the junction unmatched. The CDR3: CASSQSIWDRRWDTEAFF. The CDR3 bases are TGCGCCAGCAGTCAAAGCATATGGGACAGGAGGTGGGACACTGAAGCTTTCTTT.

The chain links TRBV5-1 to TRBJ2-5; D is undetermined. The CDR3 runs 16 residues. The germline V gene encodes CDR1 SGHRS and CDR2 YFSETQ. V lost 4 bases and J 5 bases, leaving 21 bases between the germline ends. The chain's CDR3 is CASSPPGKRPQETQYF. CDR3 nucleotide sequence: TGCGCCAGCAGCCCCCCGGGTAAGAGGCCCCAGGAGACCCAGTACTTC.